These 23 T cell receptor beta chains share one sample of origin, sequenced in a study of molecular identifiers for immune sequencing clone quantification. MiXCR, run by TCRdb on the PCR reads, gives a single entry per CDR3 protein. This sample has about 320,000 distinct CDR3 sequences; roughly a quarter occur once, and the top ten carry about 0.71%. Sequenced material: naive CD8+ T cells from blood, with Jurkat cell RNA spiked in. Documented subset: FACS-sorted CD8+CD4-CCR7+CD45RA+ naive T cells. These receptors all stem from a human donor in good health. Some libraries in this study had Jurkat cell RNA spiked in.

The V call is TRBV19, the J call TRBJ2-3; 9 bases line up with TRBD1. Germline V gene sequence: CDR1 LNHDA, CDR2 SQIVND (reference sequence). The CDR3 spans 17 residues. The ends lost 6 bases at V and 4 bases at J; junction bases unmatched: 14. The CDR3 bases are TGTGCCAGTAGGGTCTCAAACAGGGGGCTGTTGTCAGATACGCAGTATTTT. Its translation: CASRVSNRGLLSDTQYF.

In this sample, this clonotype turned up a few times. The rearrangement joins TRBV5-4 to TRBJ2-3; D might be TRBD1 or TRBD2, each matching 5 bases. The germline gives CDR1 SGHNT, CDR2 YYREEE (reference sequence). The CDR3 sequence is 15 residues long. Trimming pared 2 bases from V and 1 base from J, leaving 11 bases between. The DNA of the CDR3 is TGTGCCAGCAGCTTTAGAGGGGTCGGCACAGATACGCAGTATTTT. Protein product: CASSFRGVGTDTQYF.

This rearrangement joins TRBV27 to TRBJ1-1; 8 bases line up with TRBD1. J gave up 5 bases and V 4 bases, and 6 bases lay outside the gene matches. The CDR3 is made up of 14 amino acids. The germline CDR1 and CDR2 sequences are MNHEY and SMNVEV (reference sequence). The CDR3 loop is CASSSRTGWTEAFF. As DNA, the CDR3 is TGTGCCAGCAGTTCACGGACAGGGTGGACTGAAGCTTTCTTT.

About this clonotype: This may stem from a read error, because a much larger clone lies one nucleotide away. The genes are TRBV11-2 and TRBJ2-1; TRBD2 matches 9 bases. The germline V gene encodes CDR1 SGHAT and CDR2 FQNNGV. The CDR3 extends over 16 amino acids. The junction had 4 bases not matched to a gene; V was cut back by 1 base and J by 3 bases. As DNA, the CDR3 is TGTGCCAGCAGCTTAGGGGGACTAGCTTTCTACAATGAGCAGTTCTTC. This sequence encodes CASSLGGLAFYNEQFF.

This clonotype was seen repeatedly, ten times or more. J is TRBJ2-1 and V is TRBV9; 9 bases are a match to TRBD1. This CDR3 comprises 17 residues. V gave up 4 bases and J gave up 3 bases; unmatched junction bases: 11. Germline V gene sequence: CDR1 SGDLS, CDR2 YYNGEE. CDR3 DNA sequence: TGTGCCAGCAGCCCAACGTATGGGACAGGGTACTACAATGAGCAGTTCTTC. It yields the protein CASSPTYGTGYYNEQFF.

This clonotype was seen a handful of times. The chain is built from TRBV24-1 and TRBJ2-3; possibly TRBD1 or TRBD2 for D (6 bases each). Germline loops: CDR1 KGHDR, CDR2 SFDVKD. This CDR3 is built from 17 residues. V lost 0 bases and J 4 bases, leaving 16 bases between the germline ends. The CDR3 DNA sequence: TGTGCCACCAGTGATTTGGAGGACAGTAGGGGGGCAGATACGCAGTATTTT. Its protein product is CATSDLEDSRGADTQYF.

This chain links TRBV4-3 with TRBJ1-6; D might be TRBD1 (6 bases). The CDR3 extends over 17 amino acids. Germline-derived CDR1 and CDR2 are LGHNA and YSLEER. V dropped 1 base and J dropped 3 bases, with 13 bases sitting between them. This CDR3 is CASSQAVRDNYNSPLHF. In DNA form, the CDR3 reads TGCGCCAGCAGCCAAGCAGTCCGGGACAACTATAATTCACCCCTCCACTTT.

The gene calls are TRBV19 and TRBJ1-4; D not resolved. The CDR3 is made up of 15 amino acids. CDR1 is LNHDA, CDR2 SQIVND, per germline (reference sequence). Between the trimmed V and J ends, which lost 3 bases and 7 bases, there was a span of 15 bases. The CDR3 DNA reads TGTGCCAGTAGTATGTTGGCCGGAGGTGGTGAAAAACTGTTTTTT. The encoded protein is CASSMLAGGGEKLFF.

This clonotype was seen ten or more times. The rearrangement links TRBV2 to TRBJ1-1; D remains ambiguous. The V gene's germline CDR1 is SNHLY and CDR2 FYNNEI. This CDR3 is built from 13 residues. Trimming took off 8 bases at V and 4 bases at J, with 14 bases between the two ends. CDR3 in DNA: TGTGCCAGCCTAGAGCTAGGAAGCACTGAAGCTTTCTTT. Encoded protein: CASLELGSTEAFF.

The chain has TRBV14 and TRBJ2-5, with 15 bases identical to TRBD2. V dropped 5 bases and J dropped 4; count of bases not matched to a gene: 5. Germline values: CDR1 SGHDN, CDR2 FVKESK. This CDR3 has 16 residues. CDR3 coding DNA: TGTGCCAGCAGCTGGGGACTAGCGGGAGGAGCAGAGACCCAGTACTTC. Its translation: CASSWGLAGGAETQYF.

The CDR3 loop reads CASRAGTGPYEQYF. Written as DNA, the CDR3 is TGTGCCAGCAGGGCCGGGACAGGGCCCTACGAGCAGTACTTC. The V call is TRBV11-2, the J call TRBJ2-7; TRBD1 aligns across 9 bases. Germline CDR1 reads SGHAT; CDR2 reads FQNNGV. The junction had 5 bases not matched to a gene; V was cut back by 6 bases and J by 2 bases. The CDR3 length is 14 residues. The full variable domain, rest sourced from reference TRBV11-2 and TRBJ2-7, is EAGVAQSPRYKIIEKRQSVAFWCNPISGHATLYWYQQILGQGPKLLIQFQNNGVVDDSQLPKDRFSAERLKGVDSTLKIQPAKLEDSAVYLCASRAGTGPYEQYFGPGTRLTVT.

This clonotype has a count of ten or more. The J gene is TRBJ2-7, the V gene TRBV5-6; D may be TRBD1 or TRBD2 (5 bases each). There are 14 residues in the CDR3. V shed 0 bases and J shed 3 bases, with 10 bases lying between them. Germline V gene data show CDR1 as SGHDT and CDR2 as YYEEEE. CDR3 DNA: TGTGCCAGCAGCTTGGCCGGGGCGAACTACGAGCAGTACTTC. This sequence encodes CASSLAGANYEQYF.

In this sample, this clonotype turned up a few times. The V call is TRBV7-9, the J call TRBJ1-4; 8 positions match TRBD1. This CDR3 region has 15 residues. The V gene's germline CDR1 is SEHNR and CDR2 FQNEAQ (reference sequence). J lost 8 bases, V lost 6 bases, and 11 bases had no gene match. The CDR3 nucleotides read TGTGCCAGCAGACCTGCAGGGGGCGTTCAGGAAAAACTGTTTTTT. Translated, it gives CASRPAGGVQEKLFF. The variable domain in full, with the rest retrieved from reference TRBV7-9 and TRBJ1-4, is DTGVSQNPRHKITKRGQNVTFRCDPISEHNRLYWYRQTLGQGPEFLTYFQNEAQLEKSRLLSDRFSAERPKGSFSTLEIQRTEQGDSAMYLCASRPAGGVQEKLFFGSGTQLSVL.

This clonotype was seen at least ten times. DNA of the CDR3: TGTGCCAGCAGCTTGGTCAGGGGTTTTACGAAGACCCAGTACTTC. It codes for CASSLVRGFTKTQYF. The chain carries TRBV5-6 and TRBJ2-5; tentative D call: TRBD1 (6 bases). The germline V and J ends were trimmed by 0 bases and 6 bases, with 15 bases remaining between them. The CDR3 loop spans 15 amino acids. Germline V lookup: CDR1 SGHDT, CDR2 YYEEEE.

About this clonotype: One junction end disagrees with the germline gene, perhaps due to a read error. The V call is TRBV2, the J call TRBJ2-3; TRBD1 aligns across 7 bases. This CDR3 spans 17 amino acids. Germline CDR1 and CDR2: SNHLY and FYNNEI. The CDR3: CASSKKPDRPSTDTRYF. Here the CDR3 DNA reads TGTGCCAGCAGTAAGAAACCGGACAGGCCTAGCACAGATACGCGGTATTTT.

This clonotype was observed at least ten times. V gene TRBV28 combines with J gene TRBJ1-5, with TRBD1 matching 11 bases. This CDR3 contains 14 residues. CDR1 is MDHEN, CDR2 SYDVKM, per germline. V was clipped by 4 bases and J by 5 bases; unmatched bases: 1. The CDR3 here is CASSWTGGYQPQHF. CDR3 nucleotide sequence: TGTGCCAGCAGTTGGACAGGGGGCTATCAGCCCCAGCATTTT.

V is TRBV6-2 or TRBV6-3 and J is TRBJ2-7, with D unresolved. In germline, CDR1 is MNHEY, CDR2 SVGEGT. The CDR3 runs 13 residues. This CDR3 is CAVALGPTYEQYF. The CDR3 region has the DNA TGTGCTGTCGCGCTCGGTCCGACCTACGAGCAGTACTTC.

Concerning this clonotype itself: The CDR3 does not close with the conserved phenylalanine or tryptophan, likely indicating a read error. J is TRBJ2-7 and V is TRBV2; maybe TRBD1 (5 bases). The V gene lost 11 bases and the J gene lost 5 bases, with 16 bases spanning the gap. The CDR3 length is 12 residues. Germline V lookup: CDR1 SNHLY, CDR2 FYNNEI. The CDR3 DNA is TGTGCCGGACAAGGAGAGTGCAACGAGCAGTACTGC. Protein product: CAGQGECNEQYC.

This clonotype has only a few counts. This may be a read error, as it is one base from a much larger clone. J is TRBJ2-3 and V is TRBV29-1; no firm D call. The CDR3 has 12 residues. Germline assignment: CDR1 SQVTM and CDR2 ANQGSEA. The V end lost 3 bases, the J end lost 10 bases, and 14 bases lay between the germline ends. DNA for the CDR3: TGCAGCGTTGAGGGCCTTCCGGATGCGCAGTATTTT. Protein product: CSVEGLPDAQYF.

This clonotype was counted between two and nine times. Here the CDR3 reads CASSVPLSGANISGNTIYF. CDR3 sequence (DNA): TGTGCCAGCAGCGTGCCCCTGTCCGGCGCCAACATCTCTGGAAACACCATATATTTT. The chain joins TRBV5-5 to TRBJ1-3; D gene uncertain. CDR1 and CDR2 from the germline V gene are SGHKS and YYEKEE (reference sequence). V dropped 4 bases and J dropped 0 bases, with 23 bases sitting between them. This CDR3 is built from 19 residues.

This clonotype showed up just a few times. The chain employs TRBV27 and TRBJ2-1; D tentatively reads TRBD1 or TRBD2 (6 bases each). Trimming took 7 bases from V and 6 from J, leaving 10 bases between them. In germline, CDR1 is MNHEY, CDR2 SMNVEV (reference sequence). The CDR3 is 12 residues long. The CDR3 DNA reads TGTGCCAGCAAAGAGGGGGGCAATGAGCAGTTCTTC. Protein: CASKEGGNEQFF.

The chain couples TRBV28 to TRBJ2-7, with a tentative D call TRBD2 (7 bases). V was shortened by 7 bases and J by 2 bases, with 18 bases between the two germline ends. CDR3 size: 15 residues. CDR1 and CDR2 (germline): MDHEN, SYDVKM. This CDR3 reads CASTSRGREPYEQYF. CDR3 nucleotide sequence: TGTGCCAGCACCTCGAGGGGGAGGGAGCCCTACGAGCAGTACTTC.

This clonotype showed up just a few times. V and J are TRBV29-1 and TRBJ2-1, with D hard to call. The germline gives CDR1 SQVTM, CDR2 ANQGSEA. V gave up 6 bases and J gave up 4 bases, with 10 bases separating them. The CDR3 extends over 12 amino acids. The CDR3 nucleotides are TGCAGCGTCCCGGGCCTGTACAATGAGCAGTTCTTC. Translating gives CSVPGLYNEQFF.